The TCR beta chain described here comes from a study of immune reconstitution after stem cell transplant in scleroderma. This clonotype was seen a handful of times. The CDR3 covers 11 residues. Per germline, CDR1 SQVTM and CDR2 ANQGSEA. Trimming shortened V by 7 bases and J by 3 bases, and 10 bases separated the two germline ends. TCRdb processed the RT-PCR reads anew with MiXCR; each CDR3 protein has one entry. The data contain more than 450 distinct CDR3 sequences, 20% to 25% of them singletons. Sampling was done before or after autologous hematopoietic stem cell transplantation (not recorded which). The chain is built from TRBV29-1 and TRBJ2-7; the D is unclear. The TCR sequence derives from a female donor with systemic sclerosis. The CDR3 DNA reads TGCAGCGCTTATACCAACTACGAGCAGTACTTC. This codes for CSAYTNYEQYF.